Below, one T cell receptor beta chain is given with its context. Its antigen remains unknown. The length of the CDR3 is 17 residues. Germline lookup yields CDR1 ENHRY and CDR2 SYGVKD. Trimming shortened V by 2 bases and J by 4 bases, and 20 bases separated the two germline ends. Unrecorded immune exposures were likely, despite nominal health at sampling. This record belongs to a study of cytomegalovirus exposure and HLA in healthy donors. Study overall: Out of roughly 170 million T cells, an earlier analysis found roughly 110 million unique TCR beta sequences in total.

Study outcomes and limitations: Most TCR sequences were rare, but some public TCRs occurred in many donors. Because they were indistinguishable, some V segments, including TRBV6-2 and TRBV6-3, were excluded.

PCR amplification relied on 60 Vbeta primers (plus 13 Jbeta primers). Measured with immunoSEQ multiplex PCR; TCRdb has only the in-frame clones, and not every one. The data hold some 79,000 clones, with 63% observed a single time. This TCR was recovered from a woman in her thirties or forties in good health and CMV-seropositive. The sequenced material came from PBMCs. The genes are TRBV10-3 and TRBJ1-1; D perhaps matches TRBD1 (5 bases). CDR3 residues: CAISEAYSGSTGTEAFF. CDR3 nucleotides: TGTGCCATCAGTGAGGCATATTCAGGGTCTACCGGCACTGAAGCTTTCTTT.